What follows describes a single T cell receptor beta chain. This entry belongs to a study of blood T cell repertoires in COVID-19. The overall study: Collection of acute and convalescent COVID-19 samples took place in the United States, Italy and Spain. PBMCs, B-cell-depleted T cells, or T cells were the source of the cDNA or gDNA that made up the material.

The germline V gene has CDR1 LNHDA and CDR2 SQIVND (reference sequence). This CDR3 has 15 amino acids. The ends were cut back, 4 bases at V and 0 bases at J, with 12 bases in the middle. As processed by the authors: Reference gene primer amplification gave nucleated cell count estimates. TCRdb keeps only in-frame clones here, not all; method: immunoSEQ multiplex PCR. V and J calls and clone size follow that table, whereas D and trimming were derived from the DNA. In the table there are 35,000 to 50,000 clones, about 91% of which are singletons. The chain combines TRBV19 with TRBJ1-2, with D possibly matching TRBD1 (5 bases). Sequencing was done on a sample of peripheral blood. The TCR comes from a human donor in a cohort sampled during active COVID-19. This CDR3 is CASSNVAGPNYGYTF. The CDR3 bases are TGTGCCAGTAGTAACGTGGCAGGGCCTAACTATGGCTACACCTTC.